The sequence of this TCR beta chain was determined in a study of blood T cells in healthy people across ages. Per sample, no less than 5 micrograms of total RNA were extracted. This clonotype has more than one count but fewer than ten. The V gene's germline CDR1 is MGHDK and CDR2 SYGVNS. V was trimmed by 6 bases and J by 8 bases, leaving 9 bases between them. The CDR3 is 11 amino acids. Primed by a sample-barcoded 5' primer and a J-beta primer mix, a second PCR proceeded for about 7 to 12 cycles. All samples gave at least 2.5 million CDR3-containing paired-end reads. TCRdb recomputed calls from the 5' RACE reads with MiXCR, one row per CDR3 protein. This repertoire shows hundreds of thousands of distinct CDR3 sequences, around half found once; its top ten account for around 23%.

This clonotype was obtained from a man older than 75 in good health. This chain uses TRBV25-1 with TRBJ2-3; D could derive from TRBD1 or TRBD2 (5 bases each). The sequencing sample was made of blood. The CDR3 DNA is TGTGCCAGCAGGTCAGGGAGTACGCAGTATTTT. It codes for CASRSGSTQYF.